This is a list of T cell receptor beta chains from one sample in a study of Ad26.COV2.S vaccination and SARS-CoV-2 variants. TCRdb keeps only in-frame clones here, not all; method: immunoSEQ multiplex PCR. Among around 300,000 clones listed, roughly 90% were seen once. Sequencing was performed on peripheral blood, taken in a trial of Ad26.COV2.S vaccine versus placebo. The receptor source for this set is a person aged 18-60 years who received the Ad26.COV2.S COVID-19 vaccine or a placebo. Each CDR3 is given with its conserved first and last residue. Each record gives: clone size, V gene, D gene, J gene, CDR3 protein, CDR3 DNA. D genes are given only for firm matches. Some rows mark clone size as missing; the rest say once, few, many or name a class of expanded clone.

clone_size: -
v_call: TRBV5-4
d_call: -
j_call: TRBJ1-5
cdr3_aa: CASSLGGVSQPQHF
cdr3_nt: TGTGCCAGCAGCTTAGGTGGGGTTAGTCAGCCCCAGCATTTT

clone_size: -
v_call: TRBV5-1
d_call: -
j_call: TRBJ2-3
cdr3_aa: CASSPGLLDTQYF
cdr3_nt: TGCGCCAGCAGCCCGGGCTTACTAGATACGCAGTATTTT

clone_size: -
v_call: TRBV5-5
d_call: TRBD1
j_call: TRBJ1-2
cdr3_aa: CASSLDRGRYDGYTF
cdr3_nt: TGTGCCAGCAGCTTGGACAGGGGAAGATACGATGGCTACACCTTC

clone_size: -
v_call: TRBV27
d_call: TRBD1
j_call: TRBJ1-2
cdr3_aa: CASSTRGLGDGYTF
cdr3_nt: TGTGCCAGCAGTACCAGGGGGCTGGGTGATGGCTACACCTTC

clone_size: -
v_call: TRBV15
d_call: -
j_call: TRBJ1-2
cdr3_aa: CATSSETGHYGYTF
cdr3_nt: TGTGCCACCAGTTCTGAAACCGGACACTATGGCTACACCTTC

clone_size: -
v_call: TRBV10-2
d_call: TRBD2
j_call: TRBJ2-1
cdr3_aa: CASSPGTSGRAGYNEQFF
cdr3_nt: TGCGCCAGCAGCCCCGGGACTAGCGGGAGGGCCGGGTACAATGAGCAGTTCTTC

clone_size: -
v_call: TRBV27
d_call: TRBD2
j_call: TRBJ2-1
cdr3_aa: CASSPNPMGTSQEQFF
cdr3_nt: TGTGCCAGCAGTCCTAACCCAATGGGGACTAGTCAGGAGCAGTTCTTC

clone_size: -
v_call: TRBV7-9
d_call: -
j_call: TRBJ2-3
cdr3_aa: CASSLGGSSPSTDTQYF
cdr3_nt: TGTGCCAGCAGCTTAGGAGGAAGCAGCCCTAGCACAGATACGCAGTATTTT

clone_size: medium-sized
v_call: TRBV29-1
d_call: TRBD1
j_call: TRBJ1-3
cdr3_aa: CSVVPTDRGKAGNTIYF
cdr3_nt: TGCAGCGTTGTACCTACGGACAGGGGAAAAGCTGGAAACACCATATATTTT

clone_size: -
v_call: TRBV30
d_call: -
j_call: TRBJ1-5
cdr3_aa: CAWSGPSNQPQHF
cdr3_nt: TGTGCCTGGAGTGGGCCTAGCAATCAGCCCCAGCATTTT

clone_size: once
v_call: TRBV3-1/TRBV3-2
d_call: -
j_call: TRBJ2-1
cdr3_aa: CASSQAGHDEQFF
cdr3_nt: TGTGCCAGCAGCCAAGCGGGACACGATGAGCAGTTCTTC

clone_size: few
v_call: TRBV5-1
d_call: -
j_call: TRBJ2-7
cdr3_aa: CASSADTPYEQYF
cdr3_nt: TGCGCCAGCAGCGCGGACACTCCCTACGAGCAGTACTTC

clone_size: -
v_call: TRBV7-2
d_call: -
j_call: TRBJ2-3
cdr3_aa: CASSFGQSTDTQYF
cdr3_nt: TGTGCCAGCAGCTTTGGACAGAGCACAGATACGCAGTATTTT

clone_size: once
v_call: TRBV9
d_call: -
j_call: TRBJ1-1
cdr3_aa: CASSAEGGLYTEAFF
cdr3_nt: TGTGCCAGCAGCGCCGAGGGAGGGTTGTACACTGAAGCTTTCTTT

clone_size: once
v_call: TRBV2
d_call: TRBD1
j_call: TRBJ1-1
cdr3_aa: CARSGTGSRNTEAFF
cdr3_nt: TGTGCCAGGTCAGGGACAGGGAGTAGGAACACTGAAGCTTTCTTT

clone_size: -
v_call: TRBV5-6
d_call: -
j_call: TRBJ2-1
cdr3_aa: CASSFGGGPNEQFF
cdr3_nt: TGTGCCAGCAGCTTTGGGGGGGGCCCGAATGAGCAGTTCTTC

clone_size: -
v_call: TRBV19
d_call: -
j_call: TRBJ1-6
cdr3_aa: CASSILAAGPLHF
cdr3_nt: -

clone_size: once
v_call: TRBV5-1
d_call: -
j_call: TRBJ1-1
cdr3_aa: CASSLEEFNTEAFF
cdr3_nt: TGCGCCAGCAGCTTGGAGGAATTTAACACTGAAGCTTTCTTT

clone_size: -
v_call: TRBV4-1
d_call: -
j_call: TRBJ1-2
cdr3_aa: CASSQEHELNYGYTF
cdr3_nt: TGCGCCAGCAGCCAAGAACACGAGCTTAACTATGGCTACACCTTC

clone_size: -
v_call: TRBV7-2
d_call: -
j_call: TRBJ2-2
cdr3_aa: CASSLGMNTGELFF
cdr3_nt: TGTGCCAGCAGCTTAGGCATGAACACCGGGGAGCTGTTTTTT

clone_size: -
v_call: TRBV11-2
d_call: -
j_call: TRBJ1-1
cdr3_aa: CASSLEWNTEAFF
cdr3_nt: TGTGCCAGCAGCTTAGAATGGAACACTGAAGCTTTCTTT

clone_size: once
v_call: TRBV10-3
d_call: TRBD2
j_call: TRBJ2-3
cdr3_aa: CAISTSGGLDTQYF
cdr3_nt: TGTGCCATCAGCACTAGCGGGGGTCTCGATACGCAGTATTTT

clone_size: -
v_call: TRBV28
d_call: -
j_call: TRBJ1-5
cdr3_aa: CASSLVSYQPQHF
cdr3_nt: TGTGCCAGCAGTTTAGTATCGTATCAGCCCCAGCATTTT

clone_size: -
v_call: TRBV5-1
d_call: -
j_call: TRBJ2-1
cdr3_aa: CASSSNNGRSSYNEQFF
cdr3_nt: TGCGCCAGCAGCTCCAACAACGGGCGCAGCTCCTACAATGAGCAGTTCTTC

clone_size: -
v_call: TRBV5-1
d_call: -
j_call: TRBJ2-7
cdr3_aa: CASSLVGGPPYEQYF
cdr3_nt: TGCGCCAGCAGCTTGGTTGGGGGGCCCCCCTACGAGCAGTACTTC

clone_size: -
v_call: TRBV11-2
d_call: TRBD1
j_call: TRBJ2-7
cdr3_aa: CASSPGQAASYEQYF
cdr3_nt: TGTGCCAGCAGCCCGGGACAGGCTGCCTCCTACGAGCAGTACTTC

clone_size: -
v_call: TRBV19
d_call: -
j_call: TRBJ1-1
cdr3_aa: CASSVQGRNTEAFF
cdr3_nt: TGTGCCAGTAGTGTTCAGGGTCGGAACACTGAAGCTTTCTTT

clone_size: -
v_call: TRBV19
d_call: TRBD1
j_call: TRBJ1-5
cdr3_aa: CASTDASGGRQPQHF
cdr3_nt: TGTGCCAGTACCGACGCCTCAGGGGGCAGGCAGCCCCAGCATTTT

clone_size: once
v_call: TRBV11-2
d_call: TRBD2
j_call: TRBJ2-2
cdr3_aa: CASSLVAGGTGELFF
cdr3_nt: TGTGCCAGCAGCTTAGTGGCGGGGGGCACCGGGGAGCTGTTTTTT

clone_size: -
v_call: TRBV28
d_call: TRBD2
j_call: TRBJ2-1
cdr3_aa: CASSLGLAGRHEQFF
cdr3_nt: TGTGCCAGCAGTTTAGGACTAGCGGGAAGACATGAGCAGTTCTTC

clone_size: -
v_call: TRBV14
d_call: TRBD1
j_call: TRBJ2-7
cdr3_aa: CASSQGQGAAYEQYF
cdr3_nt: TGTGCCAGCAGCCAAGGACAGGGGGCTGCCTACGAGCAGTACTTC

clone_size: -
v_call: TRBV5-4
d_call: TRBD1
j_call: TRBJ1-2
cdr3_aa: CASRRPGQGIYGYTF
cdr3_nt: TGTGCCAGCAGGCGGCCGGGACAGGGAATATATGGCTACACCTTC

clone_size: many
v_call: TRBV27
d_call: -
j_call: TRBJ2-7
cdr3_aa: CASMRDTLRPVQYF
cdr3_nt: TGTGCCAGCATGCGGGACACCCTCAGACCTGTGCAGTACTTC